The rows below give T cell receptor beta chains drawn from one sample of a study of T-cell reconstitution after alpha-beta-depleted transplantation in children. TCRdb reprocessed the PCR reads with MiXCR, giving one entry per CDR3 protein. The sample includes about 500,000 distinct CDR3 sequences, around a third seen only once; the top ten take less than 2.5%. Sequencing was performed on PBMCs from the stem cell graft donor, taken from the stem cell graft. These receptors were taken from a human donor who donated a stem cell graft to a child with aplastic anemia. The CDR3 runs from the conserved cysteine through the conserved F or W. The D gene is left open where the match is weak. Where a row states a size, it is once, few, many or the class of an expanded clone; other rows omit it.

v_call	j_call	d_call	clone_size	cdr3_nt	cdr3_aa
TRBV9	TRBJ1-2	-	few	TGTGCCAGCAGCGTCGACAGCTATGGCTACACCTTC	CASSVDSYGYTF
TRBV5-1	TRBJ2-1	TRBD2	-	TGCGCCAGCAGCTTGGCCCTAGCGGGAGCGGACAATGAGCAGTTCTTC	CASSLALAGADNEQFF
TRBV6-5	TRBJ1-2	TRBD1	-	TGTGCCAGCAGTATCGACAGGGCCCCCTATGGCTACACCTTC	CASSIDRAPYGYTF
TRBV11-3	TRBJ1-4	-	-	TGTGCCAGCAGCTTAGATCCAGGGGTAACAGAAAAACTGTTTTTT	CASSLDPGVTEKLFF
TRBV5-1	TRBJ1-3	TRBD1	-	TGCGCCAGCAGCTTGAACCCGGGACAGAACACCATATATTTT	CASSLNPGQNTIYF
TRBV20-1	TRBJ1-1	-	few	TGCAGTGCTAAGTGGGTCACTGAAGCTTTCTTT	CSAKWVTEAFF
TRBV29-1	TRBJ2-3	-	few	TGCAGCGTTGACCGTGGAGGCGGAGGGTCAGATACGCAGTATTTT	CSVDRGGGGSDTQYF
TRBV5-1	TRBJ1-1	-	few	TGCGCCAGCAGCTATGGGGTAGCCGGGGGATATACTGAAGCTTTCTTT	CASSYGVAGGYTEAFF
TRBV12-3/TRBV12-4	TRBJ1-1	-	few	TGTGCCAGCACCCTTTGGGGCAATGAAGCTTTCTTT	CASTLWGNEAFF
TRBV29-1	TRBJ2-7	TRBD1	-	TGCAGCGTTCCTTCTACAGGGGGCTCCGCCTACGAGCAGTACTTC	CSVPSTGGSAYEQYF
TRBV28	TRBJ2-7	-	once	TGTGCCAGTAGCAGGGCCTCCTACGAGCAGTACTTC	CASSRASYEQYF
TRBV12-3/TRBV12-4	TRBJ2-5	-	-	TGTGCCAGCAGTTTGCAGGACCCAATTCAAGAGACCCAGTACTTC	CASSLQDPIQETQYF
TRBV28	TRBJ2-7	TRBD2	-	TGTGCCAGCGGAGGGGGGCAGCGACTAGCGAAATCCTACGAGCAGTACTTC	CASGGGQRLAKSYEQYF
TRBV20-1	TRBJ2-1	TRBD2	few	TGCAGTGCTAGAGAACTAGCGGCCTACAATGAGCAGTTCTTC	CSARELAAYNEQFF
TRBV24-1	TRBJ2-1	TRBD2	once	TGTGCCACCAGTGATTCCGGGACTAGCGGGAGAAAATACAATGAGCAGTTCTTC	CATSDSGTSGRKYNEQFF
TRBV7-6	TRBJ2-1	-	-	TGTGCCAGCAGCCAATCAACTAGCTGGTATTACAATGAGCAGTTCTTC	CASSQSTSWYYNEQFF
TRBV4-3	TRBJ2-7	TRBD2	-	TGCGCCAGCAGCCAGGGGACTAGCGGTACCTACGAGCAGTACTTC	CASSQGTSGTYEQYF
TRBV5-6	TRBJ2-7	-	-	TGTGCCAGCAGCTTGTCGGTCTCACGGGTAGCGGTATCCTACGAGCAGTACTTC	CASSLSVSRVAVSYEQYF
TRBV5-6	TRBJ1-1	-	few	TGTGCCAGCAGCTTGTTAGAGAGTGAAGCTTTCTTT	CASSLLESEAFF
TRBV3-1	TRBJ2-2	TRBD2	-	TGTGCCAGCAGCCAGGAACGGGGGGTACCCGCGAACACCGGGGAGCTGTTTTTT	CASSQERGVPANTGELFF
TRBV7-2	TRBJ1-2	-	-	TGTGCCAGCAGCTTAGACGGGACCGGCTACACCTTC	CASSLDGTGYTF
TRBV5-1	TRBJ2-3	-	-	TGCGCCAGCAGTTCATTAGAGTTTGGCACAGATACGCAGTATTTT	CASSSLEFGTDTQYF
TRBV12-3/TRBV12-4	TRBJ1-2	TRBD1	-	TGTGCCAGCAGTTTTCACCCCGGGACAGGTCCCTATGGCTACACCTTC	CASSFHPGTGPYGYTF
TRBV12-3/TRBV12-4	TRBJ2-1	TRBD2	few	TGTGCCAGCAGCCTCGGGGGGGTAGGGTACAATGAGCAGTTCTTC	CASSLGGVGYNEQFF
TRBV29-1	TRBJ1-1	TRBD1	few	TGCAGCGTTGAAGAAGGAACAGGGGTCATTGGCACTGAAGCTTTCTTT	CSVEEGTGVIGTEAFF
TRBV20-1	TRBJ2-6	-	-	TGCAGTGCTACTACTCTTGTGGGGGCGCCGGCCTCTGGGGCCAACGTCCTGACTTTC	CSATTLVGAPASGANVLTF
TRBV6-1	TRBJ2-5	-	few	TGTGCCAGCAGCCTACGGGGCTCCCAAGAGACCCAGTACTTC	CASSLRGSQETQYF
TRBV7-9	TRBJ1-1	-	many	TGTGCCAGCAGCTTAGACGGGTCAGGTCGATACACTGAAGCTTTCTTT	CASSLDGSGRYTEAFF
TRBV27	TRBJ1-4	-	-	TGTGCCAGCAGTTTAGGGGACGGTCTGGATGAAAAACTGTTTTTT	CASSLGDGLDEKLFF
TRBV6-1	TRBJ2-4	TRBD2	few	TGTGCCACCGGGGGGGCTAGCGGGAGAGGGGACATTCAGTACTTC	CATGGASGRGDIQYF
TRBV20-1	TRBJ2-5	-	-	TGCAGTGCTAGAGATACACAGGGAAACCAAGAGACCCAGTACTTC	CSARDTQGNQETQYF
TRBV30	TRBJ1-2	-	-	TGTGCCTGCCCCGTAAGAGGAGACCAGGACTATGGCTACACCTTC	CACPVRGDQDYGYTF
TRBV7-6	TRBJ1-1	-	few	TGTGCCAGCAGCTTAGGAGCAGGCGTTTTCTTT	CASSLGAGVFF
TRBV5-1	TRBJ2-1	-	-	TGCGCCAGCAGCTTGATAAGTCGGGGGTCCTCCTACAATGAGCAGTTCTTC	CASSLISRGSSYNEQFF
TRBV20-1	TRBJ2-4	-	-	TGCAGTGCTAGAGGGTTCCAAGCTGGTACCAAAAACATTCAGTACTTC	CSARGFQAGTKNIQYF
TRBV9	TRBJ2-2	-	-	TGTGCCAGCAGCCCAAGAGGCACGAACACCGGGGAGCTGTTTTTT	CASSPRGTNTGELFF
TRBV12-3/TRBV12-4	TRBJ2-5	-	few	TGTGCCAGCAGTTCCCTTTCGAAATGGGACGGGTCGGAGACCCAGTACTTC	CASSSLSKWDGSETQYF
TRBV29-1	TRBJ1-4	-	few	TGCAGCGTTTCAGGACCCTCGTGGGGAGGGTTGTTTTTT	CSVSGPSWGGLFF
TRBV6-2/TRBV6-3	TRBJ2-1	-	-	TGTGCCAGCACTTTTCCCGACAATGAGCAGTTCTTC	CASTFPDNEQFF
TRBV6-2/TRBV6-3	TRBJ2-1	-	-	TGTGCCAGCAGTTGGATAAGAGGTAGGGGTGTCGATGAGCAGTTCTTC	CASSWIRGRGVDEQFF
TRBV6-2/TRBV6-3	TRBJ1-1	-	-	TGTGCCAGCAGTTACGAGGGTCCTACTTCAACACTGACTGAAGCTTTCTTT	CASSYEGPTSTLTEAFF
TRBV15	TRBJ2-1	-	few	TGTGCCACCAGCAGAGCGACTAGTTCCCATGAGCAGTTCTTC	CATSRATSSHEQFF
TRBV15	TRBJ2-1	-	-	TGTGCCACCAGCAGAGATTCCTTTGGCAGCTCCTACAATGAGCAGTTCTTC	CATSRDSFGSSYNEQFF
TRBV20-1	TRBJ2-1	TRBD2	-	TGCAGTGCTAGAGATCGGTTAGCGGGAGGGCCCCATGAGCAGTTCTTC	CSARDRLAGGPHEQFF
TRBV4-3	TRBJ2-3	-	-	TGCGCCAGCAGCCAAGCGCCTAGCGAAGATACGCAGTATTTT	CASSQAPSEDTQYF